This T cell receptor beta chain was captured in a study of shared clonotypes between healthy human individuals. Sequencing used immunoSEQ multiplex PCR; TCRdb keeps in-frame clones, though not all of them. The sample has over a million clones, roughly 95% seen once. V lost 4 bases to trimming and J lost 0 bases, with 13 bases between them. The CDR3 sequence is 16 residues long. Germline-derived CDR1 and CDR2 are MDHEN and SYDVKM. Sequences were obtained from naive CD4+ T cells sorted from blood. Subset in this sample: CD45RA+ positively selected. The TCR sequence derives from a man aged 30 to 39 in good health. This chain connects TRBV28 to TRBJ1-5; D gene ambiguous. CDR3 DNA sequence: TGTGCCAGCAGTTCGTCAGAACTTTATAGCAATCAGCCCCAGCATTTT. This codes for CASSSSELYSNQPQHF.